The clone carrying this T cell receptor (beta chain) appeared once. The sample holds other DNA sequences that translate to the same CDR3. V lost 3 bases to trimming and J lost 5 bases; unmatched junction nucleotides: 3. Germline V lookup: CDR1 MNHEY, CDR2 SMNVEV (reference sequence). The CDR3 contains 13 residues. The sample belongs to a study of blood T cell repertoires in COVID-19. Study-level information: The United States, Italy and Spain supplied acute and convalescent COVID-19 samples. From T cells, B-cell-depleted T cells, or PBMCs came the material, which was cDNA or gDNA.

Per the study methods: Nucleated cell number was recorded as an estimate derived from reference gene primer amplification. TCRdb's copy holds only in-frame clones and misses some; the assay was immunoSEQ multiplex PCR. The D gene and trimming were derived from the DNA, and the V and J assignments and clone size from that table. The repertoire holds 150,000 to 160,000 clones, around 80% seen once, with around 9.8% in the top ten. Material: peripheral blood. The rearrangement links TRBV27 to TRBJ1-1; 7 bases are a match to TRBD1. The source of this sequence is a woman aged 45 to 65 with acute or convalescent COVID-19. The DNA of the CDR3 is TGTGCCAGCAGTTTGGGCAGGGGGACTGAAGCTTTCTTT. Protein: CASSLGRGTEAFF.